These T cell receptor beta chains were read from a single sample in a study of response to subunit inactivated influenza vaccine. TCRdb fed the RT-PCR reads into MiXCR, producing one record per CDR3 protein. The data show about 310,000 distinct CDR3 sequences, about a fifth seen once. The sample was PBMCs from blood, taken less than 22 months after vaccination. The source is a man aged 45-69 years who received an inactivated influenza vaccine. CDR3s leave out the opening cysteine and the closing phenylalanine or tryptophan.

v_gene,j_gene,CDR3aa
TRBV3-1,TRBJ2-5,ASSQRGGIRKETQY
TRBV7-6,TRBJ2-1,ASSSGGTSGRWYNEQF
TRBV21-1,TRBJ2-7,ASSTPIHRDTYEQY
TRBV4-2,TRBJ2-5,ASSQDQRGGQETQY
TRBV24-1,TRBJ2-5,ATSDLRETQY
TRBV6-2/TRBV6-3,TRBJ2-2,ASRPTRFAYTGELF
TRBV29-1,TRBJ1-1,SVEGRVNTEAF
TRBV7-6,TRBJ2-7,ASSLEGGGSGSYEQY
TRBV7-2,TRBJ2-3,ASSLGGNTQY
TRBV29-1,TRBJ1-4,SVEDQGTGVEKLF
TRBV18,TRBJ2-7,ASSSRAYEQY
TRBV7-2,TRBJ1-1,ASSLAPMNTEAF
TRBV12-3/TRBV12-4,TRBJ2-3,ASSLVGGTDTQY
TRBV20-1,TRBJ1-1,SARGTGRADTEAF
TRBV2,TRBJ1-2,ASTIGTLYGYT
TRBV28,TRBJ2-1,ASSLWSPSSSPFSSYNEQF
TRBV6-1,TRBJ1-1,ASSVQGRMNTEAF
TRBV7-8,TRBJ1-4,ASSPPNDRGLEKLF
TRBV28,TRBJ2-7,ATRGSQTYEQY
TRBV6-1,TRBJ2-7,ASTQGPPEVYEQY
TRBV5-1,TRBJ2-7,ASRDGTDEQY
TRBV12-3/TRBV12-4,TRBJ1-5,ASSSTYNQPQH
TRBV10-2,TRBJ1-5,ASSGGIGPQH
TRBV27,TRBJ1-6,ASSLSTTSPLH
TRBV12-3/TRBV12-4,TRBJ1-2,ASRPGGGARGYT
TRBV6-1,TRBJ2-2,ASSSGQLNTGELF
TRBV20-1,TRBJ1-1,SARDRWMDTEAF
TRBV24-1,TRBJ2-1,ATSDRGPFQLGGQF
TRBV25-1,TRBJ1-2,ASSEYIPAARAYGYT
TRBV11-2,TRBJ2-5,ASSSPRGFVQETQY
TRBV2,TRBJ1-2,ASSLGPGGYT
TRBV5-4,TRBJ1-2,ASSFLFSGTYGYT
TRBV5-1,TRBJ1-6,ASSLASSGPYSPLH
TRBV5-5,TRBJ2-2,ASSLFGNTGELF
TRBV7-2,TRBJ1-6,ASSLMGRVNSPLH
TRBV5-1,TRBJ2-5,ASSATGIGETQY